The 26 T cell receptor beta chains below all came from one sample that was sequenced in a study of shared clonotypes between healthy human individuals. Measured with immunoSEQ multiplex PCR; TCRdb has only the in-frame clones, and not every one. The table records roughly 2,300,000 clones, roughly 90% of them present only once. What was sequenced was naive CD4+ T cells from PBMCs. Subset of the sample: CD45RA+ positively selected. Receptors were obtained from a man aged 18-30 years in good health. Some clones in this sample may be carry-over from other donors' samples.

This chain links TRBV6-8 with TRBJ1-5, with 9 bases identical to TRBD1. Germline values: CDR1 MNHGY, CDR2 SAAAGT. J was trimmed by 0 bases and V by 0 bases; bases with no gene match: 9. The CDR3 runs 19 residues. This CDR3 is CASSYSGTGRPYSNQPQHF. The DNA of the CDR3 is TGTGCCAGCAGTTACTCCGGGACAGGGCGCCCTTATAGCAATCAGCCCCAGCATTTT.

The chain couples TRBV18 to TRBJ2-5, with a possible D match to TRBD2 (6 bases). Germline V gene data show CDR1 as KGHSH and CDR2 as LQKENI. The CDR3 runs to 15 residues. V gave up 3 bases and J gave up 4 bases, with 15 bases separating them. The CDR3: CASSPGAVGGETQYF. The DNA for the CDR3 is TGTGCCAGCTCACCCGGGGCTGTGGGAGGAGAGACCCAGTACTTC.

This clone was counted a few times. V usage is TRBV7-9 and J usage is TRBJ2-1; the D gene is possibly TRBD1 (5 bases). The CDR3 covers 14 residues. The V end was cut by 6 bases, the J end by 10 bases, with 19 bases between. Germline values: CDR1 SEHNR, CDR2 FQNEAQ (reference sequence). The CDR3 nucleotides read TGTGCCAGCAGTCAAGGGGCGTACATCAGCGAGCAGTTCTTC. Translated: CASSQGAYISEQFF.

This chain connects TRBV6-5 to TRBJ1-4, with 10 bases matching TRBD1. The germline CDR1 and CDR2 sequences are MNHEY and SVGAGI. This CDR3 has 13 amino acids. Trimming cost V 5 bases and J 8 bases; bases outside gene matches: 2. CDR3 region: CASSGDRGEKLFF. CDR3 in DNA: TGTGCCAGCAGTGGGGACAGGGGCGAAAAACTGTTTTTT.

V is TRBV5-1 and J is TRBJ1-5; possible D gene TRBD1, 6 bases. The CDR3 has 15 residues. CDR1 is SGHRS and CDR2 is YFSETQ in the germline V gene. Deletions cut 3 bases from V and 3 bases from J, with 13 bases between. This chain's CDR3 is CASSSEGGFNQPQHF. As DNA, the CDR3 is TGCGCCAGCAGCTCGGAGGGGGGGTTCAATCAGCCCCAGCATTTT.

CDR3: CASTRGQTTEAFF. Written as DNA, the CDR3 is TGTGCCAGTACCCGGGGTCAAACAACTGAAGCTTTCTTT. The rearrangement links TRBV19 to TRBJ1-1; D gene ambiguous. Germline V lookup: CDR1 LNHDA, CDR2 SQIVND (reference sequence). The CDR3 covers 13 residues. Trimming removed 7 bases at V and 5 bases at J, with 14 bases between.

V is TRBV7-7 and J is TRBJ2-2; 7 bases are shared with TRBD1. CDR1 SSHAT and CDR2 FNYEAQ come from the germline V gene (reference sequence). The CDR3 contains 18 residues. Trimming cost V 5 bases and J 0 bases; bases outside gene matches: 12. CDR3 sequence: CASSADILQGANTGELFF. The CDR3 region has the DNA TGTGCCAGCAGCGCGGATATACTCCAGGGGGCGAACACCGGGGAGCTGTTTTTT.

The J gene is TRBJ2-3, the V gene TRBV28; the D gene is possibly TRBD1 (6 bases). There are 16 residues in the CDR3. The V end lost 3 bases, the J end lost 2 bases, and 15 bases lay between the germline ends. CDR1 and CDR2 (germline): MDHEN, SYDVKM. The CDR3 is CASSFDRSSFTDTQYF. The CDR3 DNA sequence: TGTGCCAGCAGTTTCGACAGGAGTTCTTTCACAGATACGCAGTATTTT.

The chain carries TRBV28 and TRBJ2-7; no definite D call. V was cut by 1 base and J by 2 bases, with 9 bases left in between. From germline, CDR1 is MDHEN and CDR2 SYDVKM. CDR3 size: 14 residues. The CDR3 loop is CASSLYGVPYEQYF. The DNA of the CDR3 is TGTGCCAGCAGTTTATATGGGGTCCCCTACGAGCAGTACTTC.

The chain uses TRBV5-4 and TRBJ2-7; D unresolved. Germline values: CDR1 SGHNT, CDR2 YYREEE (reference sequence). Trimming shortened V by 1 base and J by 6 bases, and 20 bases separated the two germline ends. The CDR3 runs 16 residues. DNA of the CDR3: TGTGCCAGCAGCTTGTCCGGTGGCGTCAAATGGGGCGAGCAGTACTTC. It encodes CASSLSGGVKWGEQYF.

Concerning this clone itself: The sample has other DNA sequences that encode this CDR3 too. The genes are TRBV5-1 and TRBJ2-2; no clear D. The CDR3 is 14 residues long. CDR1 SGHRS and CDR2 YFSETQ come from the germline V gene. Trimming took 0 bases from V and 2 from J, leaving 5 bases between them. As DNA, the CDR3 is TGCGCCAGCAGCTTGGTCCCCAACACCGGGGAGCTGTTTTTT. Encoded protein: CASSLVPNTGELFF.

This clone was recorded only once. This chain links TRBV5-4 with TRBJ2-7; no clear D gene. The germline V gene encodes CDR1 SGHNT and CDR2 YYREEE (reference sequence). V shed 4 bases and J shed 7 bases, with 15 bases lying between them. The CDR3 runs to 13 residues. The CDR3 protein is CASSSVEKLEQYF. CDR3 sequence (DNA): TGTGCCAGCAGCAGCGTCGAGAAGCTGGAGCAGTACTTC.

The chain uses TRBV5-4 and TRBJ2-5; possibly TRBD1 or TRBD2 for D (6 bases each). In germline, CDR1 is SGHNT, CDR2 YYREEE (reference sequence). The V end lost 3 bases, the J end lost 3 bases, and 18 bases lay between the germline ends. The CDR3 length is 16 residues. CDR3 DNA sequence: TGTGCCAGCAGCTCAGGAGGGGGTATAACCAAAGAGACCCAGTACTTC. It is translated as CASSSGGGITKETQYF.

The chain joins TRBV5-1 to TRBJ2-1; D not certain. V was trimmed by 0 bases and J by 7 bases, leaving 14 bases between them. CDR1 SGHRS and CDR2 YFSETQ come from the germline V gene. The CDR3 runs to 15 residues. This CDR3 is CASSLVKALRNEQFF. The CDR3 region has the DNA TGCGCCAGCAGCTTGGTGAAAGCCCTTAGGAATGAGCAGTTCTTC.

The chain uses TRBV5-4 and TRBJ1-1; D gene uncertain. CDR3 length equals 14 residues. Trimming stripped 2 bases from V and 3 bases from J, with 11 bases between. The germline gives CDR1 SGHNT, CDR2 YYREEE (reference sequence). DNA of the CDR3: TGTGCCAGCAGCTTTCTGACGACGTACACTGAAGCTTTCTTT. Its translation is CASSFLTTYTEAFF. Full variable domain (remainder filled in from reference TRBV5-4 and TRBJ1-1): ETGVTQSPTHLIKTRGQQVTLRCSSQSGHNTVSWYQQALGQGPQFIFQYYREEENGRGNFPPRFSGLQFPNYSSELNVNALELDDSALYLCASSFLTTYTEAFFGQGTRLTVV.

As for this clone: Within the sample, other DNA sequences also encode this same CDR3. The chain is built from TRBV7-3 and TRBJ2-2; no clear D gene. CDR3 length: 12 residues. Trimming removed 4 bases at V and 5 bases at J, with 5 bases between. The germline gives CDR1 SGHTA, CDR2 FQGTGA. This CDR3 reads CASSSRTGELFF. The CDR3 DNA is TGTGCCAGCAGCTCAAGAACCGGGGAGCTGTTTTTT.

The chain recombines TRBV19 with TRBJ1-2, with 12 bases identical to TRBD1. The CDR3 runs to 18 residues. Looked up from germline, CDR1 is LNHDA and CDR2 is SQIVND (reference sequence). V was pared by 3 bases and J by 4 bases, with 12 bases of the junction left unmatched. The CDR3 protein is CASSIRSGTGGGTYGYTF. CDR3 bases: TGTGCCAGTAGTATTCGCTCGGGGACAGGGGGCGGCACCTATGGCTACACCTTC.

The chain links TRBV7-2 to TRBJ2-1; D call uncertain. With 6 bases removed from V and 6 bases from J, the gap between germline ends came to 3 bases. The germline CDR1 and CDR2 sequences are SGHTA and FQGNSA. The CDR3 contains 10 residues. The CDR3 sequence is CASRGNEQFF. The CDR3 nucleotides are TGTGCCAGCAGAGGCAATGAGCAGTTCTTC.

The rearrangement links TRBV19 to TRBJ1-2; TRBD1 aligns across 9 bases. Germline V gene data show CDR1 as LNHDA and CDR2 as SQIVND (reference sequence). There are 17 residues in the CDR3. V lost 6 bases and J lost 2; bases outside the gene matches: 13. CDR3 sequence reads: CASSPGGTGIKNYGYTF. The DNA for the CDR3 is TGTGCCAGTAGCCCAGGAGGGACAGGGATTAAGAACTATGGCTACACCTTC.

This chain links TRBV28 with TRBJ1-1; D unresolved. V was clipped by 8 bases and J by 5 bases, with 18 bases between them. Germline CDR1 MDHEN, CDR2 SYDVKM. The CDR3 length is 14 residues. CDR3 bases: TGTGCCAGCCTCCCCTCGGGAAGTTGGACTGAAGCTTTCTTT. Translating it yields CASLPSGSWTEAFF. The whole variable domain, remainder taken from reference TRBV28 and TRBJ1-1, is DVKVTQSSRYLVKRTGEKVFLECVQDMDHENMFWYRQDPGLGLRLIYFSYDVKMKEKGDIPEGYSVSREKKERFSLILESASTNQTSMYLCASLPSGSWTEAFFGQGTRLTVV.

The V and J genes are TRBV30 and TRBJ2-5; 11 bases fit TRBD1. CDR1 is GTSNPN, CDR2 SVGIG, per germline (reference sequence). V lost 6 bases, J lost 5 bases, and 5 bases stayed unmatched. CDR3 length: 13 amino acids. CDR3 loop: CACRTGGLETQYF. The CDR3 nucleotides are TGTGCCTGCCGGACAGGGGGCCTCGAGACCCAGTACTTC.

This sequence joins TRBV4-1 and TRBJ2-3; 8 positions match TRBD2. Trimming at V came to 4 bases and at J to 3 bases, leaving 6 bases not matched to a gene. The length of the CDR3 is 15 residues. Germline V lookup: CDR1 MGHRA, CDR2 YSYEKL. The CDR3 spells CASSRGLVITDTQYF. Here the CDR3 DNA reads TGCGCCAGCAGCCGGGGACTAGTGATAACAGATACGCAGTATTTT.

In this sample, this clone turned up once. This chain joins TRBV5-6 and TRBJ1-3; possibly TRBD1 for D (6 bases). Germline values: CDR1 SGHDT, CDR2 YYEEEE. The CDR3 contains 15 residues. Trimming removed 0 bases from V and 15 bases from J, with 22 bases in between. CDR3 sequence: CASSLGLEGGLPGYF. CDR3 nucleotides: TGTGCCAGCAGCTTGGGGCTTGAGGGGGGCCTGCCCGGATATTTT. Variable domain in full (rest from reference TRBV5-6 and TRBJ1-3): DAGVTQSPTHLIKTRGQQVTLRCSPKSGHDTVSWYQQALGQGPQFIFQYYEEEERQRGNFPDRFSGHQFPNYSSELNVNALLLGDSALYLCASSLGLEGGLPGYFGEGSWLTVV.

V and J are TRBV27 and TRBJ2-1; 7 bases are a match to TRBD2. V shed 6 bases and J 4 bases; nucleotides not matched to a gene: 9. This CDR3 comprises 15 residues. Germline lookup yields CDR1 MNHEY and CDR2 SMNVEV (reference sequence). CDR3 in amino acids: CASSGREGKYNEQFF. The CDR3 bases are TGTGCCAGCAGCGGCAGGGAGGGAAAGTACAATGAGCAGTTCTTC.

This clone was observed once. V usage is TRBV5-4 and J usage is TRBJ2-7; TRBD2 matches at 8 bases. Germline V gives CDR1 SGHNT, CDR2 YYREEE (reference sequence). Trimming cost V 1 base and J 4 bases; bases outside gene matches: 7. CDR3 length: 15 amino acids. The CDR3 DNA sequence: TGTGCCAGCAGCTTGACTAGCGGAGCTGCGTACGAGCAGTACTTC. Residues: CASSLTSGAAYEQYF. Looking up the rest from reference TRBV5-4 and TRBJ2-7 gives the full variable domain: ETGVTQSPTHLIKTRGQQVTLRCSSQSGHNTVSWYQQALGQGPQFIFQYYREEENGRGNFPPRFSGLQFPNYSSELNVNALELDDSALYLCASSLTSGAAYEQYFGPGTRLTVT.

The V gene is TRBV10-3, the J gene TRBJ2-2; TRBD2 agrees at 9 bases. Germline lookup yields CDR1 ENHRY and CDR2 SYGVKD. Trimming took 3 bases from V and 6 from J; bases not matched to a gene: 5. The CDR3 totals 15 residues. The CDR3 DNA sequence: TGTGCCATCAGTGAAGGGCTAGCGGGACCCGGGGAGCTGTTTTTT. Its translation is CAISEGLAGPGELFF.